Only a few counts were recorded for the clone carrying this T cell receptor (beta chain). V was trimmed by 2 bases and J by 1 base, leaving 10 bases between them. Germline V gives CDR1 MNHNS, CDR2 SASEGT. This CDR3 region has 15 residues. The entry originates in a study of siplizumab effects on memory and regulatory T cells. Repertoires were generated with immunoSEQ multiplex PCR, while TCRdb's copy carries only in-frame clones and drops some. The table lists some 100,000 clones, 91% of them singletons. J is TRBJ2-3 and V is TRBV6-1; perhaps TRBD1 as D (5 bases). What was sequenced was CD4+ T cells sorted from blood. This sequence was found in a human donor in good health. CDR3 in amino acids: CASSEWQGRTDTQYF. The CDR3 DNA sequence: TGTGCCAGCAGTGAATGGCAGGGCCGCACAGATACGCAGTATTTT.